The following is a TCR beta chain sequence with its context. The sample is drawn from a study of control samples from healthy donors and cancer patients. Only in-frame clones appear in the TCRdb table, and some are missing; sequencing was by immunoSEQ multiplex PCR. This table holds 150,000 to 180,000 clones, over 85% found once. The CDR3 extends over 14 amino acids. Trimming removed 3 bases from V and 1 base from J, with 7 bases in between. Germline assignment: CDR1 SGHKS and CDR2 YYEKEE (reference sequence). The receptor comes from a middle-aged man in good health. The chain combines TRBV5-5 with TRBJ2-2; D is undetermined. Source material: blood. The CDR3 DNA is TGTGCCAGCAGCTCCCCAAGGAACACCGGGGAGCTGTTTTTT. It yields the protein CASSSPRNTGELFF.